The next 32 T cell receptor beta chains were all read from a single sample in a study of technical replicates of blood from a few donors. Profiled with immunoSEQ multiplex PCR; TCRdb holds only in-frame clones, not every one. The repertoire holds tens of thousands of clones, 90% to 95% seen once, with 4.7% in the top ten. Sequencing was carried out using PBMCs. Receptor source: a human donor in good health. Some clones in this sample may be carry-over from other donors' samples.

The chain employs TRBV9 and TRBJ2-5; D might be TRBD1 (5 bases). V was cut by 4 bases and J by 0 bases, with 10 bases left in between. CDR3 length equals 14 residues. CDR1 and CDR2 from the germline V gene are SGDLS and YYNGEE. The CDR3 bases are TGTGCCAGCAGCCTACAGGTATACCAAGAGACCCAGTACTTC. This gives the protein CASSLQVYQETQYF.

V usage is TRBV7-2 and J usage is TRBJ1-5, with a possible D match to TRBD1 (6 bases). This CDR3 is built from 13 residues. With 5 bases removed from V and 4 bases from J, the gap between germline ends came to 9 bases. Germline-derived CDR1 and CDR2 are SGHTA and FQGNSA. The CDR3 sequence: CASSRTVNQPQHF. The DNA for the CDR3 is TGTGCCAGCAGCCGGACAGTTAATCAGCCCCAGCATTTT.

In the case of this clone: A far larger clone is a single base away, which makes a read error likely. V usage is TRBV4-2 and J usage is TRBJ1-3; TRBD1 is a possible D gene (6 bases). With 1 base removed from V and 2 bases from J, the gap between germline ends came to 6 bases. There are 14 residues in the CDR3. Germline V gives CDR1 LGHNA, CDR2 YNFKEQ. The CDR3 loop reads CASSQGTAGNTIYF. For the CDR3, the DNA is TGTGCCAGCAGCCAAGGGACAGCTGGAAACACCATATATTTT.

Ten or more counts support this clone. The chain combines TRBV4-3 with TRBJ2-3; perhaps TRBD2 as D (6 bases). The germline CDR1 and CDR2 sequences are LGHNA and YSLEER. This CDR3 spans 15 amino acids. V lost 0 bases to trimming and J lost 3 bases, with 10 bases between them. The CDR3 coding sequence is TGCGCCAGCAGCCAAGAGGGACGGGAGACAGATACGCAGTATTTT. Translating gives CASSQEGRETDTQYF.

As to this clone: This CDR3 is also generated by other DNA sequences in the sample. V is TRBV7-2 and J is TRBJ1-3; perhaps TRBD1 as D (5 bases). This CDR3 has 14 amino acids. Germline CDR1 and CDR2: SGHTA and FQGNSA. Between the trimmed V and J ends, which lost 1 base and 3 bases, there was a span of 7 bases. For the CDR3, the DNA is TGTGCCAGCAGCTTAGGGGACTATGGAAACACCATATATTTT. Translation: CASSLGDYGNTIYF.

With respect to this clone: A junction boundary mismatches the germline segment, possibly from a read error. The CDR3 DNA sequence: TGTGCCAGCAGCTCCTCGGGGGACTTC. It yields the protein CASSSSGDF. The chain carries TRBV11-2 and TRBJ2-7, with D possibly matching TRBD2 (6 bases). Germline CDR1 reads SGHAT; CDR2 reads FQNNGV. CDR3 length: 9 amino acids.

The chain has TRBV19 and TRBJ2-7; 9 nucleotides agree with TRBD1. The CDR3 totals 15 residues. Germline lookup yields CDR1 LNHDA and CDR2 SQIVND (reference sequence). The J segment lost 2 bases and the V segment lost 5 bases, leaving 7 bases of the junction unmatched. The CDR3 sequence: CASSASTGGTYEQYF. The CDR3 DNA reads TGTGCCAGTAGTGCCTCGACAGGGGGGACCTACGAGCAGTACTTC.

The chain recombines TRBV7-3 with TRBJ2-1; 10 nucleotides align to TRBD1. V dropped 5 bases and J dropped 5; count of bases not matched to a gene: 3. The CDR3 sequence is 14 residues long. Germline V gene data show CDR1 as SGHTA and CDR2 as FQGTGA. The CDR3 coding sequence is TGTGCCAGCAGCCGGGACAGGGGTCACAATGAGCAGTTCTTC. Translated, it gives CASSRDRGHNEQFF.

The chain combines TRBV7-9 with TRBJ2-7; D not certain. V lost 1 base and J lost 2, with 9 bases in between. There are 14 residues in the CDR3. The germline CDR1 and CDR2 sequences are SEHNR and FQNEAQ (reference sequence). The CDR3 nucleotides are TGTGCCAGCAGCTTAGGGGCCAAAACCTACGAGCAGTACTTC. It specifies CASSLGAKTYEQYF. The complete variable domain, with remaining parts taken from reference TRBV7-9 and TRBJ2-7, reads DTGVSQNPRHKITKRGQNVTFRCDPISEHNRLYWYRQTLGQGPEFLTYFQNEAQLEKSRLLSDRFSAERPKGSFSTLEIQRTEQGDSAMYLCASSLGAKTYEQYFGPGTRLTVT.

The J gene is TRBJ2-2, the V gene TRBV5-8; 9 nucleotides match TRBD1. Germline CDR1 reads SGHTS; CDR2 reads YDEGEE. Trimming cost V 6 bases and J 6 bases; bases outside gene matches: 9. The CDR3 runs 15 residues. CDR3 loop: CASTRTGEGSGELFF. CDR3 in DNA: TGTGCCAGCACCAGGACAGGGGAGGGATCCGGGGAGCTGTTTTTT.

The chain is built from TRBV15 and TRBJ1-1; D not resolved. This CDR3 has 16 residues. CDR1 is LNHNV and CDR2 is YYDKDF in the germline V gene (reference sequence). Between the trimmed V and J ends, which lost 5 bases and 3 bases, there was a span of 19 bases. CDR3 loop: CATSGRTLTDHTEAFF. CDR3 DNA: TGTGCCACCAGCGGGAGGACCCTGACCGACCACACTGAAGCTTTCTTT.

The chain is built from TRBV19 and TRBJ2-3, with TRBD2 identical over 10 bases. From germline, CDR1 is LNHDA and CDR2 SQIVND (reference sequence). V lost 9 bases to trimming and J lost 2 bases; unmatched junction nucleotides: 5. This CDR3 has 14 amino acids. CDR3 nucleotide sequence: TGTGCCAGCAATAGCGGGGGGAACACAGATACGCAGTATTTT. It translates to CASNSGGNTDTQYF. The complete variable domain, with remaining parts taken from reference TRBV19 and TRBJ2-3, reads DGGITQSPKYLFRKEGQNVTLSCEQNLNHDAMYWYRQDPGQGLRLIYYSQIVNDFQKGDIAEGYSVSREKKESFPLTVTSAQKNPTAFYLCASNSGGNTDTQYFGPGTRLTVL.

This chain joins TRBV2 and TRBJ2-7; 11 bases align to TRBD2. The germline V gene encodes CDR1 SNHLY and CDR2 FYNNEI. The CDR3 totals 14 residues. The junction had 4 bases not matched to a gene; V was cut back by 6 bases and J by 3 bases. The CDR3 DNA follows: TGTGCCAGCAGCGGGACTAGCGGTCTCTACGAGCAGTACTTC. This gives the protein CASSGTSGLYEQYF.

V is TRBV6-5 and J is TRBJ1-2; no clear D gene. Germline V gives CDR1 MNHEY, CDR2 SVGAGI. The CDR3 loop spans 11 amino acids. Trimming took 4 bases from V and 7 from J, leaving 7 bases between them. The CDR3 nucleotides are TGTGCCAGCAGTTCGGAGCGTGGCTACACCTTC. This translates into CASSSERGYTF.

This chain links TRBV4-2 with TRBJ1-6, with D possibly matching TRBD1 (5 bases). Germline values: CDR1 LGHNA, CDR2 YNFKEQ. The CDR3 spans 14 residues. V lost 4 bases and J lost 7, with 11 bases in between. CDR3 coding DNA: TGTGCCAGCAGCCCCGGACATCTCAATTCACCCCTCCACTTT. Its protein is CASSPGHLNSPLHF.

V gene TRBV30 combines with J gene TRBJ2-1; 10 nucleotides match TRBD2. Germline V lookup: CDR1 GTSNPN, CDR2 SVGIG (reference sequence). The V gene end was trimmed by 2 bases and the J gene end by 4 bases; junction bases not matched to a gene: 11. This CDR3 spans 17 amino acids. CDR3 DNA sequence: TGTGCCTGGAGTCCCACAGCGGGAGGGCCTTGGTACAATGAGCAGTTCTTC. Its translation: CAWSPTAGGPWYNEQFF.

Details on this clone: At one end, the junction sequence differs from germline, possibly due to a read error. The V and J genes are TRBV18 and TRBJ2-1; the match to TRBD2 covers 11 bases. The CDR3 is made up of 16 amino acids. The germline V gene encodes CDR1 KGHSH and CDR2 LQKENI. The CDR3 region is CASSPQGLAALNEQFF. CDR3 DNA sequence: TGTGCCAGCTCTCCACAGGGACTAGCGGCACTCAATGAGCAGTTCTTC.

This chain links TRBV27 with TRBJ2-3; 16 nucleotides line up with TRBD2. CDR1 is MNHEY and CDR2 is SMNVEV in the germline V gene (reference sequence). J lost 9 bases, V lost 7 bases, and 10 bases had no gene match. The CDR3 is 16 amino acids. The CDR3 is CASIPGTSGRAGTQYF. DNA for the CDR3: TGTGCCAGCATTCCCGGGACTAGCGGGAGGGCCGGGACGCAGTATTTT.

This rearrangement joins TRBV5-6 to TRBJ2-7; TRBD2 matches 12 bases. V was pared by 0 bases and J by 7 bases, with 2 bases of the junction left unmatched. The CDR3 runs 14 residues. The germline gives CDR1 SGHDT, CDR2 YYEEEE. CDR3 loop: CASSLVLAGGEQYF. The CDR3 nucleotides are TGTGCCAGCAGCTTGGTACTAGCGGGGGGTGAGCAGTACTTC.

This chain uses TRBV30 with TRBJ1-5; 8 positions agree with TRBD1. The trim removed 0 bases at V and 6 bases at J, leaving 7 bases unmatched. Germline V lookup: CDR1 GTSNPN, CDR2 SVGIG (reference sequence). The CDR3 contains 15 residues. The DNA of the CDR3 is TGTGCCTGGAGTGTAACAGGGGGATTTGGTCAGCCCCAGCATTTT. It yields the protein CAWSVTGGFGQPQHF.

The V gene is TRBV10-3, the J gene TRBJ2-7; 8 nucleotides line up with TRBD1. The V segment lost 4 bases and the J segment 4 bases; nucleotides outside the gene matches: 9. Germline V CDR1 and CDR2: ENHRY, SYGVKD. The CDR3 loop spans 15 amino acids. DNA for the CDR3: TGTGCCATCAGTGGGAACAGGGGGGATGGTTACGAGCAGTACTTC. This sequence encodes CAISGNRGDGYEQYF.

V gene TRBV5-1 combines with J gene TRBJ1-2; no clear D gene. The CDR3 runs to 15 residues. V was trimmed by 4 bases and J by 4 bases, leaving 17 bases between them. CDR1 and CDR2 from the germline V gene are SGHRS and YFSETQ. Written as DNA, the CDR3 is TGCGCCAGCAGCCTGGACGGGGTTGGTGGCTATGGCTACACCTTC. This encodes CASSLDGVGGYGYTF.

This clone was seen once. The chain combines TRBV6-4 with TRBJ2-7; 7 nucleotides align to TRBD2. CDR1 is MRHNA and CDR2 is SNTAGT in the germline V gene. The ends lost 2 bases at V and 4 bases at J; junction bases unmatched: 8. CDR3 length: 15 residues. Here the CDR3 DNA reads TGTGCCAGCAGTGACGGGGGAGGGCCTCGATACGAGCAGTACTTC. It is translated as CASSDGGGPRYEQYF.

The chain is built from TRBV29-1 and TRBJ1-5, with 10 bases that match TRBD1. Germline CDR1 and CDR2: SQVTM and ANQGSEA. V lost 8 bases to trimming and J lost 1 base; unmatched junction nucleotides: 5. This CDR3 comprises 14 residues. This chain's CDR3 is CSPGQGGSNQPQHF. For the CDR3, the DNA is TGCAGCCCAGGACAGGGGGGAAGCAATCAGCCCCAGCATTTT.

The chain couples TRBV27 to TRBJ2-7; 10 bases match TRBD1. The V gene end was trimmed by 5 bases and the J gene end by 1 base; junction bases not matched to a gene: 5. The CDR3 extends over 15 amino acids. Germline loops: CDR1 MNHEY, CDR2 SMNVEV (reference sequence). As DNA, the CDR3 is TGTGCCAGCAGTGGACAGGGGGTGATGTCCTACGAGCAGTACTTC. Protein product: CASSGQGVMSYEQYF.

The chain is built from TRBV9 and TRBJ1-1, with D possibly being TRBD1 (5 bases). CDR3 size: 14 residues. CDR1 is SGDLS, CDR2 YYNGEE, per germline. Trimming removed 0 bases from V and 1 base from J, with 7 bases in between. The chain's CDR3 is CASSVATGNTEAFF. The CDR3 DNA sequence: TGTGCCAGCAGCGTAGCCACAGGGAACACTGAAGCTTTCTTT.

The chain uses TRBV21-1 and TRBJ1-1. TRBV21-1 corresponds to a pseudogene. This CDR3 has 14 residues. The chain's CDR3 is CASNGVCENTEAFF. CDR3 nucleotides: TGTGCCAGCAACGGAGTCTGTGAGAACACTGAAGCTTTCTTT.

This sequence joins TRBV7-9 and TRBJ2-1; TRBD2 matches at 12 bases. V gave up 3 bases and J gave up 6 bases; unmatched junction bases: 3. The CDR3 consists of 15 residues. CDR1 is SEHNR and CDR2 is FQNEAQ in the germline V gene (reference sequence). The CDR3 DNA is TGTGCCAGCAGCTTGAGGACTAGCGGGACCAATGAGCAGTTCTTC. It codes for CASSLRTSGTNEQFF.

V and J are TRBV9 and TRBJ2-1; D unclear. The V gene lost 7 bases and the J gene lost 9 bases, with 17 bases spanning the gap. The CDR3 has 13 residues. CDR1 and CDR2 (germline): SGDLS, YYNGEE. Here the CDR3 reads CASQNTLASEQFF. The CDR3 DNA reads TGTGCCAGCCAAAACACCCTGGCTAGTGAGCAGTTCTTC.

The rearrangement uses TRBV28 and TRBJ2-4; 12 nucleotides align to TRBD2. Germline CDR1 MDHEN, CDR2 SYDVKM. The CDR3 loop spans 17 amino acids. After removal of 5 bases from V and 9 bases from J, the junction contained 14 bases not matched to a gene. The CDR3 protein is CASSPTVASGRAGIQYF. The DNA of the CDR3 is TGTGCCAGCAGTCCCACCGTGGCTAGCGGGAGGGCCGGCATTCAGTACTTC.

The rearrangement joins TRBV5-6 to TRBJ2-7, with unresolved D. The length of the CDR3 is 13 residues. V lost 0 bases to trimming and J lost 4 bases, with 8 bases between them. Germline values: CDR1 SGHDT, CDR2 YYEEEE. CDR3 coding DNA: TGTGCCAGCAGCTTGGCCCTAGATTACGAGCAGTACTTC. Translated: CASSLALDYEQYF.

This rearrangement joins TRBV5-1 to TRBJ2-5, with 12 bases fitting TRBD2. Germline-derived CDR1 and CDR2 are SGHRS and YFSETQ. The CDR3 contains 16 residues. The V segment lost 0 bases and the J segment 5 bases; nucleotides outside the gene matches: 5. CDR3 coding DNA: TGCGCCAGCAGCTTGGGACTAGCGGGAGCGTTGGAGACCCAGTACTTC. Protein product: CASSLGLAGALETQYF.